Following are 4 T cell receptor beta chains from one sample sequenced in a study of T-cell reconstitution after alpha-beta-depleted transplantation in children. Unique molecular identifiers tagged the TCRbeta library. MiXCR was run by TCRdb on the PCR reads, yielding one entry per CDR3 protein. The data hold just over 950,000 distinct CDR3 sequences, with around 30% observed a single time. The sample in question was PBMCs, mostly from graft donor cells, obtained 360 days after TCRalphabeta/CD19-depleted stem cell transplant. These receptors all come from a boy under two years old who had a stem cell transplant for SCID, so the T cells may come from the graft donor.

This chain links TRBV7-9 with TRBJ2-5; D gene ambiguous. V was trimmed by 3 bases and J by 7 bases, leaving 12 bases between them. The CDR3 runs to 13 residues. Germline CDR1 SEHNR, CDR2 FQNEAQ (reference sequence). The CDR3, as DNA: TGTGCCAGCAGCTTCCCAGACTTGAGGACCCAGTACTTC. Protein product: CASSFPDLRTQYF. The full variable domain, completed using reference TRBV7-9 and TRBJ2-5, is DTGVSQNPRHKITKRGQNVTFRCDPISEHNRLYWYRQTLGQGPEFLTYFQNEAQLEKSRLLSDRFSAERPKGSFSTLEIQRTEQGDSAMYLCASSFPDLRTQYFGPGTRLLVL.

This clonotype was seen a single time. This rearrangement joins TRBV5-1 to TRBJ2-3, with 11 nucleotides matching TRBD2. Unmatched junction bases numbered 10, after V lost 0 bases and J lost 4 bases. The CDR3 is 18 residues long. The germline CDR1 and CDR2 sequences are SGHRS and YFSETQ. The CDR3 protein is CASSLGVLAGGASDTQYF. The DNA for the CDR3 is TGCGCCAGCAGCTTGGGGGTCCTAGCGGGGGGCGCCTCAGATACGCAGTATTTT.

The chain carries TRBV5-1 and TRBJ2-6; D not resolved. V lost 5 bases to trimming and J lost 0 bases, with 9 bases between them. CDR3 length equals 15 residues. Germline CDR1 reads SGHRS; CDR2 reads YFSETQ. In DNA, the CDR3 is TGCGCCAGCAGTCGGCAACCCTCTGGGGCCAACGTCCTGACTTTC. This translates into CASSRQPSGANVLTF.

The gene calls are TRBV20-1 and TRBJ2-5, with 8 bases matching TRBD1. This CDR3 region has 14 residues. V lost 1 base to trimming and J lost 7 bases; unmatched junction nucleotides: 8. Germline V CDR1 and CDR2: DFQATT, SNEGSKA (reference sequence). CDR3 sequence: CSARGQGAQGTQYF. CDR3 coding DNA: TGCAGTGCTAGAGGGCAGGGGGCCCAGGGGACCCAGTACTTC.